The entry below describes one T cell receptor (beta chain). This study enrolled people aged about 18 to 100 from about two dozen US geographic areas. The study counted Cohort 3 donors as recovered given two negative PCRs, clearance, or symptom resolution. The sample originates from a study of blood T cell repertoires in COVID-19. Sequenced by immunoSEQ multiplex PCR; TCRdb stores in-frame clones only, minus some. The sample includes 150,000 to 200,000 clones, around 82% of them seen just once. The source of this sequence is a man aged 55 to 70 who had recovered from COVID-19. Sequenced input: PBMCs or T cells enriched from blood (not recorded which).

CDR3 residues: CASSRDEANYGYTF. Here the CDR3 DNA reads TGTGCCAGCAGCCGAGACGAGGCTAACTATGGCTACACCTTC. The chain combines TRBV7-8 with TRBJ1-2; D is unclear. The CDR3 is 14 residues long. V shed 5 bases and J shed 0 bases, with 10 bases lying between them. Germline assignment: CDR1 SGHVS and CDR2 FQNEAQ.